Each of the 19 T cell receptor beta chains below was sequenced from the same sample in a study of metastatic and nonmetastatic thyroid tumors. Nobody among the patients had been given any treatment before thyroid surgery. Through MiXCR, TCRdb re-clonotyped the PCR reads. The data contain tens of thousands of clones, 10% to 15% of them singletons. Sequenced: blood. All receptors come from a female donor with papillary thyroid cancer or a benign thyroid nodule (not recorded which). Some clones in this sample may be carry-over from other donors' samples.

Ten or more counts support this clone. The chain is built from TRBV15 and TRBJ2-6; no clear D. The CDR3 is made up of 17 amino acids. Germline CDR1 reads LNHNV; CDR2 reads YYDKDF (reference sequence). Trimming pared 4 bases from V and 0 bases from J, leaving 13 bases between. The CDR3 nucleotides are TGTGCCACCAGCAAGCAGGACCCCTTCTCTGGGGCCAACGTCCTGACTTTC. Translating gives CATSKQDPFSGANVLTF.

In this sample, this clone turned up many times. This chain links TRBV27 with TRBJ2-6, with 7 positions matching TRBD1. The ends lost 0 bases at V and 4 bases at J; junction bases unmatched: 12. Germline V gene sequence: CDR1 MNHEY, CDR2 SMNVEV (reference sequence). The CDR3 totals 19 residues. The chain's CDR3 is CASSLSTTGVPPGANVLTF. As DNA, the CDR3 is TGTGCCAGCAGTTTATCGACTACAGGGGTCCCACCGGGGGCCAACGTCCTGACTTTC.

This clone was found many times. This sequence joins TRBV5-1 and TRBJ1-1; possibly TRBD1 for D (6 bases). The ends were cut back, 2 bases at V and 1 base at J, with 9 bases in the middle. CDR3 length: 14 residues. Germline-derived CDR1 and CDR2 are SGHRS and YFSETQ. The CDR3 here is CASSFWGANTEAFF. For the CDR3, the DNA is TGCGCCAGCAGCTTCTGGGGGGCGAACACTGAAGCTTTCTTT.

This clone was picked up many times. Other nucleotide sequences from this sample produce the same CDR3. The gene calls are TRBV11-2 and TRBJ2-2, with 10 bases aligning to TRBD2. Germline CDR1 SGHAT, CDR2 FQNNGV. V was clipped by 9 bases and J by 0 bases; unmatched bases: 10. This CDR3 is 17 amino acids long. CDR3 nucleotides: TGTGCCAGGAATTCGAAGGGACTAGCGTCGAACACCGGGGAGCTGTTTTTT. This codes for CARNSKGLASNTGELFF.

There are many counts of this clone. V is TRBV7-2 and J is TRBJ2-2; TRBD2 aligns across 9 bases. Germline V gives CDR1 SGHTA, CDR2 FQGNSA. The CDR3 spans 15 residues. J was trimmed by 6 bases and V by 3 bases; bases with no gene match: 5. CDR3 sequence: CASSFMAGGAGELFF. The CDR3 DNA sequence: TGTGCCAGCAGCTTCATGGCGGGAGGGGCCGGGGAGCTGTTTTTT.

The table lists this clone with many counts. Other DNA sequences from this sample encode an identical CDR3 as well. This sequence joins TRBV5-4 and TRBJ1-3, with a tentative D call TRBD1 (6 bases). Trimming took 2 bases from V and 7 from J, leaving 19 bases between them. There are 16 residues in the CDR3. The germline V gene encodes CDR1 SGHNT and CDR2 YYREEE (reference sequence). Here the CDR3 DNA reads TGTGCCAGCAGCTTCGAGGGCGGGCAGGGGATCAACACCATATATTTT. It encodes CASSFEGGQGINTIYF.

This clone was observed many times. The rearrangement joins TRBV20-1 to TRBJ2-3; no definite D call. The CDR3 runs 15 residues. V dropped 7 bases and J dropped 0 bases, with 17 bases sitting between them. In germline, CDR1 is DFQATT, CDR2 SNEGSKA (reference sequence). CDR3: CSERGRYTSTDTQYF. The CDR3 DNA is TGCAGTGAGAGAGGCAGATACACTAGCACAGATACGCAGTATTTT.

In regard to this clone: Just one base apart from a much larger clone, this may be a read error. The chain is built from TRBV29-1 and TRBJ1-5, with unresolved D. The CDR3 loop spans 13 amino acids. The V and J ends lost 4 bases and 5 bases respectively, with 12 bases between them. CDR1 is SQVTM and CDR2 is ANQGSEA in the germline V gene. This chain's CDR3 is CSVVAWGDQPQHF. In nucleotides, the CDR3 is TGCAGCGTTGTGGCATGGGGAGATCAGCCCCAGCATTTT. Together with reference TRBV29-1 and TRBJ1-5, the CDR3 gives the full variable domain: SAVISQKPSRDICQRGTSLTIQCQVDSQVTMMFWYRQQPGQSLTLIATANQGSEATYESGFVIDKFPISRPNLTFSTLTVSNMSPEDSSIYLCSVVAWGDQPQHFGDGTRLSIL.

The sample holds many counts of this clone. The chain recombines TRBV4-1 with TRBJ1-5; no clear D gene. This CDR3 has 15 amino acids. Germline CDR1 and CDR2: MGHRA and YSYEKL. The ends were cut back, 0 bases at V and 4 bases at J, with 10 bases in the middle. The CDR3, as DNA: TGCGCCAGCAGCCAAGAGATTGCGGGGAATCAGCCCCAGCATTTT. Translated: CASSQEIAGNQPQHF.

This clone turned up a few times. A much larger clone sits a single nucleotide away, making a read error possible. This rearrangement joins TRBV7-9 to TRBJ1-1; TRBD1 agrees at 7 bases. This CDR3 spans 14 amino acids. With 4 bases clipped from V and 3 bases from J, the junction kept 5 bases outside the gene matches. Per the germline V gene, CDR1 is SEHNR and CDR2 is FQNEAQ (reference sequence). The CDR3 loop is CASSSGDRHTEAFF. CDR3 DNA: TGTGCCAGCAGCTCAGGGGACAGACACACTGAAGCTTTCTTT.

There are many counts of this clone. A read error may account for a junction end that differs from germline. The V call is TRBV12-3 or TRBV12-4, the J call TRBJ2-7; 7 bases line up with TRBD2. The CDR3 is 14 amino acids. CDR3 DNA: TGTGGCAGCGGCTTTGGACTAGGCCCCTACGAGCAGTACTTC. Amino acid sequence: CGSGFGLGPYEQYF.

The chain combines TRBV30 with TRBJ1-2; 7 bases map to TRBD1. Unmatched junction bases numbered 14, after V lost 3 bases and J lost 10 bases. Germline V gives CDR1 GTSNPN, CDR2 SVGIG (reference sequence). The CDR3 has 14 residues. The DNA for the CDR3 is TGTGCCTGGAGGGGGGACAGCTATAACTATTTCTACACCTTC. It translates to CAWRGDSYNYFYTF.

This clone occurred many times. V is TRBV20-1 and J is TRBJ1-2; 9 bases line up with TRBD1. Germline assignment: CDR1 DFQATT and CDR2 SNEGSKA (reference sequence). V lost 1 base and J lost 8; bases outside the gene matches: 5. This CDR3 is built from 13 residues. The CDR3 nucleotides are TGCAGTGCTAGAGGGACAGGGGTAGGAGGCTACACCTTC. Its translation: CSARGTGVGGYTF.

By sample share, this clone is medium-sized. The chain recombines TRBV6-1 with TRBJ2-7, with D tentatively TRBD1 or TRBD2 (5 bases each). CDR1 and CDR2 from the germline V gene are MNHNS and SASEGT. This CDR3 region has 14 residues. The V gene lost 5 bases and the J gene lost 3 bases, with 14 bases spanning the gap. CDR3 in amino acids: CASSLRDPRYEQYF. In nucleotides, the CDR3 is TGTGCCAGCAGTTTACGGGACCCACGCTACGAGCAGTACTTC.

The CDR3 DNA reads TGTGCCAGCCGCGTCAATCAGCGGGAGACCCAGTACTTC. Its protein is CASRVNQRETQYF. This chain uses TRBV11-3 with TRBJ2-5; tentatively, D is TRBD2 (5 bases). There are 13 residues in the CDR3. Germline CDR1 SGHNT, CDR2 YENEEA. V was shortened by 8 bases and J by 5 bases, with 15 bases between the two germline ends. Full variable domain (rest looked up from reference TRBV11-3 and TRBJ2-5): EAGVVQSPRYKIIEKKQPVAFWCNPISGHNTLYWYLQNLGQGPELLIRYENEEAVDDSQLPKDRFSAERLKGVDSTLKIQPAELGDSAVYLCASRVNQRETQYFGPGTRLLVL.

The gene calls are TRBV7-2 and TRBJ2-2; 8 bases align to TRBD2. This CDR3 comprises 15 residues. V lost 3 bases to trimming and J lost 10 bases; unmatched junction nucleotides: 10. From germline, CDR1 is SGHTA and CDR2 FQGNSA. In nucleotides, the CDR3 is TGTGCCAGCAGCTTCATGTCGGGAGGGGCCGTGGAGCTGTTTTTT. It yields the protein CASSFMSGGAVELFF.

The chain has TRBV29-1 and TRBJ2-3; 9 bases line up with TRBD1. The ends lost 5 bases at V and 9 bases at J; junction bases unmatched: 9. Germline CDR1 reads SQVTM; CDR2 reads ANQGSEA. The CDR3 consists of 13 residues. As DNA, the CDR3 is TGCAGCGTTTTGACAGGGGGGAGAGGAACGCAGTATTTT. Residues: CSVLTGGRGTQYF.

This clone was detected a few times. A junction boundary mismatches the germline segment, possibly from a read error. This same CDR3 is encoded by further DNA sequences in the sample. The V gene is TRBV4-2, the J gene TRBJ2-7; TRBD1 matches 9 bases. The CDR3 runs 15 residues. CDR1 and CDR2 from the germline V gene are LGHNA and YNFKEQ. The CDR3 DNA reads TGTGCCAGCAGCCAAGCTGGGACAGGGACCTACGAACAGTACTTC. Translated: CASSQAGTGTYEQYF.

The table lists this clone with many counts. The J gene is TRBJ1-1, the V gene TRBV5-5; D remains unclear. V lost 0 bases to trimming and J lost 3 bases, with 12 bases between them. Germline-derived CDR1 and CDR2 are SGHKS and YYEKEE (reference sequence). The CDR3 runs 15 residues. The CDR3 DNA is TGTGCCAGCAGCTTGGAGCGGGCTTCCGACACTGAAGCTTTCTTT. Translating gives CASSLERASDTEAFF.